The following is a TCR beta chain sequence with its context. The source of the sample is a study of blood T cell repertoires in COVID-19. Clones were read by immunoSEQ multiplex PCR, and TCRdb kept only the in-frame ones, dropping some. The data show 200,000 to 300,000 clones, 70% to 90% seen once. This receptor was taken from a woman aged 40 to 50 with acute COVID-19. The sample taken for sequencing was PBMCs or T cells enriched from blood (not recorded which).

CDR3: CASSSLSGNTDTQYF. The CDR3 bases are TGTGCCAGCAGCTCTCTTAGCGGAAACACAGATACGCAGTATTTT. The rearrangement links TRBV11-2 to TRBJ2-3; tentative D call: TRBD2 (6 bases). CDR3 size: 15 residues. The V end was cut by 4 bases, the J end by 2 bases, with 13 bases between. In germline, CDR1 is SGHAT, CDR2 FQNNGV.